Shown below are 18 T cell receptor beta chains from a single sample sequenced in a study of response to subunit inactivated influenza vaccine. TCRdb passed the RT-PCR reads through MiXCR, listing each CDR3 protein once. The data contain around 790,000 distinct CDR3 sequences, around 20% of them singletons. Specimen: PBMCs from blood, collected roughly 5 days after vaccination. These receptors came from a middle-aged man who received an inactivated influenza vaccine.

This clonotype was found a few times. This chain connects TRBV6-2 or TRBV6-3 to TRBJ2-1; D not resolved. The germline gives CDR1 MNHEY, CDR2 SVGEGT. V was clipped by 6 bases and J by 5 bases, with 14 bases between them. CDR3 size: 14 residues. In nucleotides, the CDR3 is TGTGCCAGCAGACGACCCGGGCACAACAATGAGCAGTTCTTC. Its translation is CASRRPGHNNEQFF.

This sequence joins TRBV11-2 and TRBJ1-4; D unresolved. Deletions cut 3 bases from V and 0 bases from J, with 8 bases between. Germline V gives CDR1 SGHAT, CDR2 FQNNGV. CDR3 length equals 15 residues. The CDR3 reads CASSFGPATNEKLFF. CDR3 DNA: TGTGCCAGCAGCTTTGGGCCTGCAACTAATGAAAAACTGTTTTTT.

This clonotype was found many times. The chain uses TRBV12-3 or TRBV12-4 and TRBJ2-7; D may be TRBD1 (5 bases). The germline V and J ends were trimmed by 2 bases and 2 bases, with 7 bases remaining between them. The CDR3 length is 13 residues. CDR3: CASSLTGPYEQYF. CDR3 coding DNA: TGTGCCAGCAGTTTAACAGGCCCCTACGAGCAGTACTTC.

The rearrangement joins TRBV6-2 or TRBV6-3 to TRBJ2-2, with D unresolved. The CDR3 is 14 amino acids. Trimming cost V 9 bases and J 0 bases, with 11 bases left between them. Germline CDR1 and CDR2: MNHEY and SVGEGT. The CDR3 nucleotides read TGTGCCAGTGGTAGGATTGCGAACACCGGGGAGCTGTTTTTT. The encoded protein is CASGRIANTGELFF.

This clonotype was seen only a few times. This chain links TRBV7-9 with TRBJ2-1; 13 bases agree with TRBD2. CDR1 SEHNR and CDR2 FQNEAQ come from the germline V gene (reference sequence). The CDR3 is 16 residues long. Trimming at V came to 5 bases and at J to 7 bases, leaving 8 bases not matched to a gene. The DNA of the CDR3 is TGTGCCAGCAGCAGCCGACTAGCGGGAGGTACAAATGAGCAGTTCTTC. It codes for CASSSRLAGGTNEQFF.

This clonotype was found once. The chain carries TRBV20-1 and TRBJ2-1; TRBD2 matches 8 bases. This CDR3 is 14 amino acids long. Germline loops: CDR1 DFQATT, CDR2 SNEGSKA (reference sequence). V shed 7 bases, J shed 4 bases, and the junction held 9 bases outside the gene matches. The CDR3 DNA is TGCAGTGGGGGGGCTAGCGGGTTTTACAATGAGCAGTTCTTC. Amino acids: CSGGASGFYNEQFF.

The chain couples TRBV20-1 to TRBJ2-1; 7 bases align to TRBD2. This CDR3 has 14 amino acids. Germline assignment: CDR1 DFQATT and CDR2 SNEGSKA (reference sequence). Unmatched junction bases numbered 9, after V lost 6 bases and J lost 4 bases. As DNA, the CDR3 is TGCAGTGCGGGACCGGGACTACAATACAATGAGCAGTTCTTC. Its translation: CSAGPGLQYNEQFF.

This clonotype was recorded a few times. The chain joins TRBV6-1 to TRBJ1-4; D gene uncertain. The CDR3 has 15 amino acids. Trimming cost V 9 bases and J 8 bases, with 22 bases left between them. The germline V gene has CDR1 MNHNS and CDR2 SASEGT. The DNA of the CDR3 is TGTGCCAGTTCTCGGGCCCCAGCTGGAAAAGAAAAACTGTTTTTT. It translates to CASSRAPAGKEKLFF.

V gene TRBV12-3 or TRBV12-4 combines with J gene TRBJ2-7; 8 bases are a match to TRBD2. The V segment lost 4 bases and the J segment 3 bases; nucleotides outside the gene matches: 8. This CDR3 comprises 15 residues. Written as DNA, the CDR3 is TGTGCCAGCAGTTGGGGGCGGGGGGCCGGCTACGAGCAGTACTTC. As protein: CASSWGRGAGYEQYF.

Only a few counts were recorded for this clonotype. V and J are TRBV15 and TRBJ2-7; TRBD1 matches at 7 bases. The V gene end was trimmed by 5 bases and the J gene end by 0 bases; junction bases not matched to a gene: 7. Germline loops: CDR1 LNHNV, CDR2 YYDKDF (reference sequence). This CDR3 contains 15 residues. CDR3 DNA sequence: TGTGCCACCAGCGGCTGGACAGGTGACTCCTACGAGCAGTACTTC. Its protein product is CATSGWTGDSYEQYF. The full variable domain, with the rest looked up from reference TRBV15 and TRBJ2-7, is DAMVIQNPRYQVTQFGKPVTLSCSQTLNHNVMYWYQQKSSQAPKLLFHYYDKDFNNEADTPDNFQSRRPNTSFCFLDIRSPGLGDTAMYLCATSGWTGDSYEQYFGPGTRLTVT.

This chain connects TRBV6-5 to TRBJ2-1; 10 nucleotides agree with TRBD1. This CDR3 is 15 amino acids long. The ends lost 1 base at V and 8 bases at J; junction bases unmatched: 5. CDR1 and CDR2 (germline): MNHEY, SVGAGI. CDR3 DNA sequence: TGTGCCAGCAGTTACTTTCCGACAGGGGGCGATGAGCAGTTCTTC. Residues: CASSYFPTGGDEQFF.

This chain uses TRBV6-2 or TRBV6-3 with TRBJ2-1; D gene uncertain. The CDR3 totals 12 residues. Germline V gene data show CDR1 as MNHEY and CDR2 as SVGEGT. V was shortened by 2 bases and J by 10 bases, with 9 bases between the two germline ends. The CDR3 region has the DNA TGTGCCAGCAGTTACACCCCCCGAGAGCAGTTCTTC. Translation gives CASSYTPREQFF.

This clonotype was found a few times. The rearrangement joins TRBV10-3 to TRBJ1-2; D gene ambiguous. The length of the CDR3 is 13 residues. The V end was cut by 2 bases, the J end by 2 bases, with 6 bases between. The germline CDR1 and CDR2 sequences are ENHRY and SYGVKD. DNA of the CDR3: TGTGCCATCAGTGAGGCAGAGAACTATGGCTACACCTTC. Residues: CAISEAENYGYTF.

This clonotype was seen a few times. The rearrangement links TRBV7-2 to TRBJ2-7; 7 bases line up with TRBD2. J was trimmed by 4 bases and V by 3 bases; bases with no gene match: 3. The germline CDR1 and CDR2 sequences are SGHTA and FQGNSA. This CDR3 has 13 residues. Here the CDR3 reads CASSLGGWYEQYF. CDR3 sequence (DNA): TGTGCCAGCAGCTTGGGGGGGTGGTACGAGCAGTACTTC.

The sample holds a few counts of this clonotype. This chain joins TRBV4-3 and TRBJ1-1; D call uncertain. Germline V CDR1 and CDR2: LGHNA, YSLEER. V lost 0 bases and J lost 5, with 10 bases in between. This CDR3 region has 14 residues. The CDR3 sequence: CASSQDTRVTEAFF. The CDR3 DNA reads as TGCGCCAGCAGCCAAGATACACGGGTTACTGAAGCTTTCTTT.

This chain joins TRBV5-1 and TRBJ2-5; D gene uncertain. The CDR3 length is 13 residues. The germline V gene encodes CDR1 SGHRS and CDR2 YFSETQ. V was cut by 5 bases and J by 5 bases, with 13 bases left in between. The CDR3 DNA sequence: TGCGCCAGCAGTTATCGAGGAGATGAGACCCAGTACTTC. This translates into CASSYRGDETQYF. The entire variable domain, with the rest obtained from reference TRBV5-1 and TRBJ2-5, is as follows: KAGVTQTPRYLIKTRGQQVTLSCSPISGHRSVSWYQQTPGQGLQFLFEYFSETQRNKGNFPGRFSGRQFSNSRSEMNVSTLELGDSALYLCASSYRGDETQYFGPGTRLLVL.

The V gene is TRBV15, the J gene TRBJ1-1, with a weak D call TRBD1 (5 bases). Germline CDR1 and CDR2: LNHNV and YYDKDF (reference sequence). This CDR3 comprises 14 residues. Deletions cut 0 bases from V and 1 base from J, with 6 bases between. CDR3 in amino acids: CATSRDGGNTEAFF. The CDR3 nucleotides read TGTGCCACCAGCAGAGATGGGGGGAACACTGAAGCTTTCTTT.

This sequence joins TRBV12-3 or TRBV12-4 and TRBJ2-2; 7 bases fit TRBD2. Trimming took 8 bases from V and 3 from J; bases not matched to a gene: 12. The CDR3 extends over 16 amino acids. CDR3 in amino acids: CASRKRRGSHTGELFF. The CDR3 DNA is TGTGCCAGCCGGAAGAGGCGGGGGTCCCACACCGGGGAGCTGTTTTTT.